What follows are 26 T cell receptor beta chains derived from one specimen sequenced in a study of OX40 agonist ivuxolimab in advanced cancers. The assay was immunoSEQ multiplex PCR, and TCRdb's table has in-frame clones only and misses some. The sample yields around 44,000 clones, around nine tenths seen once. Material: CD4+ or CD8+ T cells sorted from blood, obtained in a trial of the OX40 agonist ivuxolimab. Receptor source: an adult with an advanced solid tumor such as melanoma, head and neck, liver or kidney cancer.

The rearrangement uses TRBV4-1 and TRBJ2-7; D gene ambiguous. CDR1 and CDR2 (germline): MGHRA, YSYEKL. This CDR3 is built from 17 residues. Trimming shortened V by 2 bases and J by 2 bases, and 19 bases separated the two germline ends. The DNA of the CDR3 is TGCGCCAGCAGCCAATATGGGTCCCTAGTCCAACCCTACGAGCAGTACTTC. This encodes CASSQYGSLVQPYEQYF.

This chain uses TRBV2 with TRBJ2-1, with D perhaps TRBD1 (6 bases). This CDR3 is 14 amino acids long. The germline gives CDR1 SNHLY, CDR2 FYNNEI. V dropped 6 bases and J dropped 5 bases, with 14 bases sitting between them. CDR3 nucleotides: TGTGCCAGCAGAGAGACAGGCCCCCACAATGAGCAGTTCTTC. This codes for CASRETGPHNEQFF.

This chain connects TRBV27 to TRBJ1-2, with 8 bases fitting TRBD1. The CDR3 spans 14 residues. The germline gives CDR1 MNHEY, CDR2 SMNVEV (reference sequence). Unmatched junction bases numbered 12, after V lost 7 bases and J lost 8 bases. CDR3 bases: TGTGCCAGCACCCCCGACAGGGGCAATAAGGGCTACACCTTC. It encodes CASTPDRGNKGYTF.

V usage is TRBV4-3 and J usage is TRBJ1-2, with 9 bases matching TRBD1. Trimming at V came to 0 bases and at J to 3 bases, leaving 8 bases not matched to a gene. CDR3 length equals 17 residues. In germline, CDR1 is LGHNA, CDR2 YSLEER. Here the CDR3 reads CASSQDGRDRVYYGYTF. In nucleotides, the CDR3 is TGCGCCAGCAGCCAAGACGGCCGGGACAGGGTATACTATGGCTACACCTTC.

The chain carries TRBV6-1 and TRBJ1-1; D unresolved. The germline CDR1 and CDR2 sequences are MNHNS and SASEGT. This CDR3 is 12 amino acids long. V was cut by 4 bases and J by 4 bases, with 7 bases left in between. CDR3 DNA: TGTGCCAGCAGTGGCTATTCCACTGAAGCTTTCTTT. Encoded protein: CASSGYSTEAFF.

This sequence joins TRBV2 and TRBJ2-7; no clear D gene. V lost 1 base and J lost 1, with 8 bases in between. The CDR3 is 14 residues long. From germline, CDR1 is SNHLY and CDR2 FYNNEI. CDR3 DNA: TGTGCCAGCAGTGAAGAGACGGAATCCTACGAGCAGTACTTC. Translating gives CASSEETESYEQYF.

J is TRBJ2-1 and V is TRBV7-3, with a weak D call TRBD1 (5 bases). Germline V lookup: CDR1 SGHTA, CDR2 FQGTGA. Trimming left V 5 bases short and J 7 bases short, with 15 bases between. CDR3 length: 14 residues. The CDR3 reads CASSPDQGANEQFF. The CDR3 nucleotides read TGTGCCAGCAGCCCAGACCAAGGGGCGAATGAGCAGTTCTTC.

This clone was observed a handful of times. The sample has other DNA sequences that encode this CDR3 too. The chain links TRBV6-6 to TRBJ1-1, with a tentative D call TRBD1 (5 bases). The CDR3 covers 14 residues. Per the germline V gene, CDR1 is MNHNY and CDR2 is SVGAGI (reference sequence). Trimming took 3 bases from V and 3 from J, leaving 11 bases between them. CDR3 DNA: TGTGCCAGCAGTTATGGGGGGGAAGACACTGAAGCTTTCTTT. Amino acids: CASSYGGEDTEAFF.

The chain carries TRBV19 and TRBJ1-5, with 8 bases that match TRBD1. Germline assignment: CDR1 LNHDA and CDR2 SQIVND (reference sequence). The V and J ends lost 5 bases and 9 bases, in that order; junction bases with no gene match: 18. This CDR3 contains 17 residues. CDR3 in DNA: TGTGCCAGTAGTTGGGAGACAGGGGCCCCCCGTTGGTCGCCCCAGCATTTT. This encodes CASSWETGAPRWSPQHF. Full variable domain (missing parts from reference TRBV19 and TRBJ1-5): DGGITQSPKYLFRKEGQNVTLSCEQNLNHDAMYWYRQDPGQGLRLIYYSQIVNDFQKGDIAEGYSVSREKKESFPLTVTSAQKNPTAFYLCASSWETGAPRWSPQHFGDGTRLSIL.

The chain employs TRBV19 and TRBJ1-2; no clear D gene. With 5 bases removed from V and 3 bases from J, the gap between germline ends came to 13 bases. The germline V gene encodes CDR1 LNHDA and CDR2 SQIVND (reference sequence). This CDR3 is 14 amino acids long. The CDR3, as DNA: TGTGCCAGTAGTCCCGGGCCGGCGGACTATGGCTACACCTTC. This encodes CASSPGPADYGYTF.

CDR3 sequence: CATWAAGLETQYF. CDR3 DNA: TGTGCCACCTGGGCCGCGGGTTTGGAGACCCAGTACTTC. The chain has TRBV6-5 and TRBJ2-5; D might be TRBD2 (5 bases). V dropped 10 bases and J dropped 5 bases, with 17 bases sitting between them. CDR3 size: 13 residues. Germline CDR1 reads MNHEY; CDR2 reads SVGAGI.

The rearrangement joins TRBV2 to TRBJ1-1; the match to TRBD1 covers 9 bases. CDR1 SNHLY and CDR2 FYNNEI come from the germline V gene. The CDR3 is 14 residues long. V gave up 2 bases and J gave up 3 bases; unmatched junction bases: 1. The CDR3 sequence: CASSEWDRDTEAFF. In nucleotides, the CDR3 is TGTGCCAGCAGTGAATGGGACAGGGACACTGAAGCTTTCTTT.

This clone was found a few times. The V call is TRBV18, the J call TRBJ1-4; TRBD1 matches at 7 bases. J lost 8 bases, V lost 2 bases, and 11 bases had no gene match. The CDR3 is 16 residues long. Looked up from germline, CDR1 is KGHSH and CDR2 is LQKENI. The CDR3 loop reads CASSPTKGQEEEKLFF. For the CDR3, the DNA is TGTGCCAGCTCACCAACAAAAGGACAGGAGGAGGAAAAACTGTTTTTT.

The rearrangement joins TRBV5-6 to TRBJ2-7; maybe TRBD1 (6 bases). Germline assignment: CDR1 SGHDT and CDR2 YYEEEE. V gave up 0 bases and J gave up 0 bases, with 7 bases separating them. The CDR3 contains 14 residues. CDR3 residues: CASSLADSSYEQYF. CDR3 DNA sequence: TGTGCCAGCAGCTTGGCGGACAGCTCCTACGAGCAGTACTTC.

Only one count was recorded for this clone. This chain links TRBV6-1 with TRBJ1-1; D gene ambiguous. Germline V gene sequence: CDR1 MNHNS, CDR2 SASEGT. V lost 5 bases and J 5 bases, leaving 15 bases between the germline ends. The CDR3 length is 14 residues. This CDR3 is CASSLSYGGTEAFF. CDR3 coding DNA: TGTGCCAGCAGTTTGTCTTATGGCGGGACTGAAGCTTTCTTT.

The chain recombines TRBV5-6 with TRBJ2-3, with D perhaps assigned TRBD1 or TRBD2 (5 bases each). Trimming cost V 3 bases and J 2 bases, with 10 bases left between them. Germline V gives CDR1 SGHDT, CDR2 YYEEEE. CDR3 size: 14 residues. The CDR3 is CASSSGTATDTQYF. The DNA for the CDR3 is TGTGCCAGCAGCTCGGGGACCGCCACAGATACGCAGTATTTT.

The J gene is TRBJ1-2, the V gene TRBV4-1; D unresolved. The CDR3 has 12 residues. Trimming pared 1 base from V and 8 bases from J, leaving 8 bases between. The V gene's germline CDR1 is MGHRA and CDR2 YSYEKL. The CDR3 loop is CASSQGITGYTF. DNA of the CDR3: TGCGCCAGCAGCCAAGGAATAACAGGCTACACCTTC.

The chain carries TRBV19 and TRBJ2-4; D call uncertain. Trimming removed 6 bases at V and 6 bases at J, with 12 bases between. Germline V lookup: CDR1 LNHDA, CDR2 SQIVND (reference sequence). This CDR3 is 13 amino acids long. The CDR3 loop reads CASSPALLNIQYF. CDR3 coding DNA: TGTGCCAGTAGCCCGGCCCTACTAAACATTCAGTACTTC.

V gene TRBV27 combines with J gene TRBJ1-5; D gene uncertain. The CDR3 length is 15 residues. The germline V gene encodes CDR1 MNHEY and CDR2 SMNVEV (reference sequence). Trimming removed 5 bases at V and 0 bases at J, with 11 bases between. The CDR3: CASSPQSYSNQPQHF. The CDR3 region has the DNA TGTGCCAGCAGTCCCCAAAGCTATAGCAATCAGCCCCAGCATTTT.

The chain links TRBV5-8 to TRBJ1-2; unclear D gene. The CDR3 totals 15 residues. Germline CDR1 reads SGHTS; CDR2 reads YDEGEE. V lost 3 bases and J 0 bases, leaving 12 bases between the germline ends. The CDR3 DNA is TGTGCCAGCAGCTCCCCTTTAGTCCCTAACTATGGCTACACCTTC. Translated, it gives CASSSPLVPNYGYTF.

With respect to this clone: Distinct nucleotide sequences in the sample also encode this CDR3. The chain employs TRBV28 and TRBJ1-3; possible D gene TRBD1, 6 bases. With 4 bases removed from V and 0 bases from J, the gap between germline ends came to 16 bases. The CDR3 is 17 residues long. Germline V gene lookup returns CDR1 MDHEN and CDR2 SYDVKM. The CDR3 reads CASSSRTGGFSGNTIYF. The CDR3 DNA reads TGTGCCAGCAGTTCACGAACCGGGGGCTTCTCTGGAAACACCATATATTTT.

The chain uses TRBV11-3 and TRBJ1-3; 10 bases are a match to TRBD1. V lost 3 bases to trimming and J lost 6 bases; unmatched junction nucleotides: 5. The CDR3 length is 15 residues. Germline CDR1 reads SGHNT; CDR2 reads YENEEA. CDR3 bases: TGTGCCAGCAGCTTTGGACAGGGGGTGGAAAACACCATATATTTT. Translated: CASSFGQGVENTIYF.

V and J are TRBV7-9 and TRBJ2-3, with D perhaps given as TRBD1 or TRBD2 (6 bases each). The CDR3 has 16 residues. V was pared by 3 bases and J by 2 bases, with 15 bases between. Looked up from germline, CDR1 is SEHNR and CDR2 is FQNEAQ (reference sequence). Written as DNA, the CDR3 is TGTGCCAGCAGCTTGGGGTTGGGGGGCCTCACAGATACGCAGTATTTT. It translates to CASSLGLGGLTDTQYF.

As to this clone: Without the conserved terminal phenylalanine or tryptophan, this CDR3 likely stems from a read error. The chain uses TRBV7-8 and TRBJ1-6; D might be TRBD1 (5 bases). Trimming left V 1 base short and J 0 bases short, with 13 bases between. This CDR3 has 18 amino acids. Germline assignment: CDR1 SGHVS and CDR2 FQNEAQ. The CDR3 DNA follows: TGTGCCAGCAGCTTAGGGCTAACAGGCAGCTCCTATAATTCACCCCTCCACCTT. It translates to CASSLGLTGSSYNSPLHL.

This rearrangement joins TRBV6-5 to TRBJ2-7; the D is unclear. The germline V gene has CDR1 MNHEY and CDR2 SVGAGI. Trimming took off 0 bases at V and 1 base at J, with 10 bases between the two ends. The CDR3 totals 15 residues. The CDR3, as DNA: TGTGCCAGCAGTTACTCGGACGGCGTGTCCTACGAGCAGTACTTC. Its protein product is CASSYSDGVSYEQYF.

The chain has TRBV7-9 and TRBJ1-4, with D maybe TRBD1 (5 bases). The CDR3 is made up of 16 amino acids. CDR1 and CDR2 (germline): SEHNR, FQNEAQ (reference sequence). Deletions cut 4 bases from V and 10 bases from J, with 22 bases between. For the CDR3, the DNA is TGTGCCAGCAGCTCCGGACATGGGGGACCGCCGGGAAAACTGTTTTTT. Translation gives CASSSGHGGPPGKLFF.